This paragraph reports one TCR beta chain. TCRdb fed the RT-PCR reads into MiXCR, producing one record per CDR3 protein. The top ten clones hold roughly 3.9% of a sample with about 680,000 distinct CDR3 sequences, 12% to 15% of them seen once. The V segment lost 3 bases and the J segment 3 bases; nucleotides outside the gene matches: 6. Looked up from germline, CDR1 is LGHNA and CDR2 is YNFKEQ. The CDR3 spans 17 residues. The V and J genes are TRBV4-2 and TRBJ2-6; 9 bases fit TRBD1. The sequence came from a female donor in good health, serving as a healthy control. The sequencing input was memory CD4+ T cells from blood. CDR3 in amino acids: CASSQDRGYGGANVLTF. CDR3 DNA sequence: TGTGCCAGCAGCCAGGACAGGGGATACGGTGGGGCCAACGTCCTGACTTTC.